This TCR beta chain was recovered during a study of cytomegalovirus exposure and HLA in healthy donors. Study overall: In a later analysis, it was reported that the 110 or so validation repertoires had been produced on the same platform as the 690 or so repertoires belonging to the first cohort.

The CDR3 is 12 amino acids. Germline V lookup: CDR1 MDHEN, CDR2 SYDVKM. The germline V and J ends were trimmed by 5 bases and 5 bases, with 10 bases remaining between them. Only in-frame clones appear in the TCRdb table, and some are missing; sequencing was by immunoSEQ multiplex PCR. This sample has more than 250,000 clones, with roughly 89% found just once. The source material was PBMCs. The receptor comes from a woman under 30 in good health and CMV-seronegative. J is TRBJ2-7 and V is TRBV28, with D unclear. CDR3 sequence (DNA): TGTGCCAGCAGTGTAGTGCTAGACGAGCAGTACTTC. It is translated as CASSVVLDEQYF.